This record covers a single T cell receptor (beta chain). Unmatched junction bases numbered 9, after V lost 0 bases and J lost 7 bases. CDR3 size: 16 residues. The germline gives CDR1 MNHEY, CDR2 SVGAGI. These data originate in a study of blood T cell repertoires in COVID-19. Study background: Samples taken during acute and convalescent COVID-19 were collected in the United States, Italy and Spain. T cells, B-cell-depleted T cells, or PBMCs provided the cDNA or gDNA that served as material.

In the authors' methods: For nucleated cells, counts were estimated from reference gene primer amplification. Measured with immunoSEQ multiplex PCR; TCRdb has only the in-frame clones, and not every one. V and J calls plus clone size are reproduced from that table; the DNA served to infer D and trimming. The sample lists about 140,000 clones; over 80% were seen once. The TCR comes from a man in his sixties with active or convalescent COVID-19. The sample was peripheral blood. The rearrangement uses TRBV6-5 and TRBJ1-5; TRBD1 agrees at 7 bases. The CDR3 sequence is CASSYSSGGHGQPQHF. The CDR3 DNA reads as TGTGCCAGCAGTTACTCGTCAGGGGGTCACGGCCAGCCCCAGCATTTT.